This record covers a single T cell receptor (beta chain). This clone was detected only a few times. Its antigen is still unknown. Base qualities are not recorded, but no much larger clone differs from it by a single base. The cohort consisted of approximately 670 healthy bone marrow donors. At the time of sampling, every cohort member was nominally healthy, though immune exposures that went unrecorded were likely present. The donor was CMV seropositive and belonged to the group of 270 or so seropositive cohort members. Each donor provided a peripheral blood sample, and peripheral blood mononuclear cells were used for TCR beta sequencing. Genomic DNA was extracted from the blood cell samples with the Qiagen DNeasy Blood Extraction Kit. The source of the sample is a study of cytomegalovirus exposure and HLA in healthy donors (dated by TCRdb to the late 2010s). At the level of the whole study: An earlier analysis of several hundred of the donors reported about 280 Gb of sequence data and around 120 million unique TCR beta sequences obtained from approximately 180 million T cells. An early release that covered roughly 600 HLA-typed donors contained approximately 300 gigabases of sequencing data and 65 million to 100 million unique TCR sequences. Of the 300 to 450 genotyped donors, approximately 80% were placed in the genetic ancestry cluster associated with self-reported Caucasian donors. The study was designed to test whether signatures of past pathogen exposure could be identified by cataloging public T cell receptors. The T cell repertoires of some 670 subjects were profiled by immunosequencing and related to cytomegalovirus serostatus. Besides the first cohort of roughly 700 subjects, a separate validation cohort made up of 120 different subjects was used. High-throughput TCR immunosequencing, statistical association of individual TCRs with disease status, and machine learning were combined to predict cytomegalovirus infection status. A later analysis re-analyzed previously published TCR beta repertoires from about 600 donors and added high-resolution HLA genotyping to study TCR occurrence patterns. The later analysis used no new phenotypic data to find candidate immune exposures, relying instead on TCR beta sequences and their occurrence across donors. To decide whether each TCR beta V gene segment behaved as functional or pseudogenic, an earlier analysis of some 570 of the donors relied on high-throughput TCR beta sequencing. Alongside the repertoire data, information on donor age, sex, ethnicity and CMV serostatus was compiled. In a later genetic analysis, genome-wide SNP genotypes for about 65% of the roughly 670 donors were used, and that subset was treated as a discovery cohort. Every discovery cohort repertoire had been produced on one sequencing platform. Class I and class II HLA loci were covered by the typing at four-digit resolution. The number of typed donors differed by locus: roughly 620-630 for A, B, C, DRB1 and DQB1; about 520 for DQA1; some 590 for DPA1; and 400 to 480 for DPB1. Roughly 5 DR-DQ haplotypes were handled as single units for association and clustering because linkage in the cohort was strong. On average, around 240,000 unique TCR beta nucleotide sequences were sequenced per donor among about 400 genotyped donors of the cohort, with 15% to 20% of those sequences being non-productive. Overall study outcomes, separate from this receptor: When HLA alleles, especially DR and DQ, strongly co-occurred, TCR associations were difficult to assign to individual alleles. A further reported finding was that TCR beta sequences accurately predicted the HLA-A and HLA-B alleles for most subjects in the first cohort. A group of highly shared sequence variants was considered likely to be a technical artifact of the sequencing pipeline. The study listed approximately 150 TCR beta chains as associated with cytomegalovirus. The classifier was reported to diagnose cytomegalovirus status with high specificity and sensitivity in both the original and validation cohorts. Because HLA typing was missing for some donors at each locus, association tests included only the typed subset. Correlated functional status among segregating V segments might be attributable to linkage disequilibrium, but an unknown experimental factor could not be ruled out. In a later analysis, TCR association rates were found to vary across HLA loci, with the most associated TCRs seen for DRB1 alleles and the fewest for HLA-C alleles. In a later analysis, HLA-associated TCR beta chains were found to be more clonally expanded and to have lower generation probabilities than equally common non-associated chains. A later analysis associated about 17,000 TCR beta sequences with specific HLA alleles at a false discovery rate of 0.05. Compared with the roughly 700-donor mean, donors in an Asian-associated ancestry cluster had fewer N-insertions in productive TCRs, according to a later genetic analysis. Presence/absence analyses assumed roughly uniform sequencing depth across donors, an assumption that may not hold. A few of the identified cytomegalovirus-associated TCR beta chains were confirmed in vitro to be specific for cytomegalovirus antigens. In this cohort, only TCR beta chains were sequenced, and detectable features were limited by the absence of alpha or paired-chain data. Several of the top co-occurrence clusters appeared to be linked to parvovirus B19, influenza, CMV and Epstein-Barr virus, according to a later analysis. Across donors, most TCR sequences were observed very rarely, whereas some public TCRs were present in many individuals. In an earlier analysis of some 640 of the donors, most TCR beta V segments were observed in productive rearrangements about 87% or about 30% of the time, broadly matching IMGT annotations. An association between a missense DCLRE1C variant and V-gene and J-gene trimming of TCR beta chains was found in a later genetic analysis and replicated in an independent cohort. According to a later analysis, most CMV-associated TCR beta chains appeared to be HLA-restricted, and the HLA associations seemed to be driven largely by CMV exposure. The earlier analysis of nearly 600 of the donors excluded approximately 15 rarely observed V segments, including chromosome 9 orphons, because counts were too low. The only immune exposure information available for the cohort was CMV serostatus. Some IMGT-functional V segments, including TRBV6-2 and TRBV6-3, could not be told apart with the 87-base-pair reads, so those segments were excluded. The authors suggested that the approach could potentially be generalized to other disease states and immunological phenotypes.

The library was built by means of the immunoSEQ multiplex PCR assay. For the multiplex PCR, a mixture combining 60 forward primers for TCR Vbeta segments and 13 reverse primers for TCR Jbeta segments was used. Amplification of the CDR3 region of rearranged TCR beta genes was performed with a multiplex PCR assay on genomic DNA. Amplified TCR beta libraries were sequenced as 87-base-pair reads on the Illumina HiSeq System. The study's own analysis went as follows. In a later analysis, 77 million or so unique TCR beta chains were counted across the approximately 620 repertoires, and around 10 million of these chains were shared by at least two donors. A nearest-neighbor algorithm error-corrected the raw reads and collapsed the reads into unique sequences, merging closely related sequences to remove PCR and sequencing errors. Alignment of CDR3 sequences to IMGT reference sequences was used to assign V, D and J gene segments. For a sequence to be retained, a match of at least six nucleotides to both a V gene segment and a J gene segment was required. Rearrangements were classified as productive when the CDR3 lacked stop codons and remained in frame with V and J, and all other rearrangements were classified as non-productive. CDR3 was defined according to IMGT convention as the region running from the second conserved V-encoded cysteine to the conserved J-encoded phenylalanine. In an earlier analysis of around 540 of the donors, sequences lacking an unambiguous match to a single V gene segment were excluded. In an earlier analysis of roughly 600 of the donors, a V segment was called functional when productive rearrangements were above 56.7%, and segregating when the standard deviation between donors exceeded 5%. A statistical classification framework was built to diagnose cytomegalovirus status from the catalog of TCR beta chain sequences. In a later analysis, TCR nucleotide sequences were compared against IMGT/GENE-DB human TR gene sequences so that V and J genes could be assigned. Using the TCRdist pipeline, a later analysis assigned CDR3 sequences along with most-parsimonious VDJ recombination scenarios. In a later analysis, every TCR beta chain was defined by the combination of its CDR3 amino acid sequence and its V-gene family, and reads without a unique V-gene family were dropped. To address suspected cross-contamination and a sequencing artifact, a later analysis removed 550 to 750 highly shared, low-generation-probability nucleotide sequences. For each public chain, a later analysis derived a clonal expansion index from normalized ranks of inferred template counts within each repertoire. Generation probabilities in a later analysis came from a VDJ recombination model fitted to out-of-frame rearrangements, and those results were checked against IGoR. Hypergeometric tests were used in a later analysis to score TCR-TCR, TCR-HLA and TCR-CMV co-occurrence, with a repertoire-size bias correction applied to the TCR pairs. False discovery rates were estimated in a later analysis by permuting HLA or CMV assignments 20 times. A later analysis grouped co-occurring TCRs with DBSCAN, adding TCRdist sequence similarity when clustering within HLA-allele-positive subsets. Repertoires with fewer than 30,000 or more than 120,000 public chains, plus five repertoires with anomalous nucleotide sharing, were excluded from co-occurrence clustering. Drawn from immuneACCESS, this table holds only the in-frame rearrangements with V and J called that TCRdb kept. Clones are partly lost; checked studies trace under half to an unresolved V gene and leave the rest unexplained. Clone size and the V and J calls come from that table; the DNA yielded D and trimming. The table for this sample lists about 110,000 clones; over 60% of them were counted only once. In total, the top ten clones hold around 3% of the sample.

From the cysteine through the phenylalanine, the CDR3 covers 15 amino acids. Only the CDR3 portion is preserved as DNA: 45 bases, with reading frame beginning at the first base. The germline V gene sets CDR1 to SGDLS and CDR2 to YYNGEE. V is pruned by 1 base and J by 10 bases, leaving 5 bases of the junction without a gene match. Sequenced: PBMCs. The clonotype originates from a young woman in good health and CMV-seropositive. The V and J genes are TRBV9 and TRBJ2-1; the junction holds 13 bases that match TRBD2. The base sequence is TGTGCCAGCAGCGTATCCGGGACTAGCGGGGTAGAGCAGTTCTTC. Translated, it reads CASSVSGTSGVEQFF.